This is a list of T cell receptor beta chains from one sample in a study of cytomegalovirus exposure and HLA in healthy donors. Repertoires were generated with immunoSEQ multiplex PCR, while TCRdb's copy carries only in-frame clones and drops some. This table holds under 150,000 clones, around 82% found once. Material for sequencing was PBMCs. Receptor source: a woman between 25 and 40 years old in good health and CMV-seropositive. Each CDR3 is given with its conserved first and last residue. The order of the fields is J gene, D gene, V gene, clone size, CDR3 DNA, CDR3 protein. D genes are given only for firm matches. Size is omitted from some rows. Given values are once, few, many or a class for expanded clones.

TRBJ2-1,-,TRBV6-1,-,TGTGCCAGCAGAGTTAGCCATCTTTCCTACAATGAGCAGTTCTTC,CASRVSHLSYNEQFF
TRBJ2-7,-,TRBV7-9,-,TGTTCCAGCAGCTTTTCGGACTCCAAGCAGTACTTC,CSSSFSDSKQYF
TRBJ1-1,-,TRBV19,few,TGTGCCAGTAGGAAGGACAGACTTGGAACAATCGGCACTGAAGCTTTCTTT,CASRKDRLGTIGTEAFF
TRBJ1-2,TRBD1,TRBV19,-,TGTGCCAGTAGTATATTGGGACAGGGGGCATGGGAGGGCTACACCTTC,CASSILGQGAWEGYTF
TRBJ2-6,-,TRBV11-2,-,TGTGCCAGCAGCTTAATCGTCTCTGGGGCCAACGTCCTGACTTTC,CASSLIVSGANVLTF
TRBJ2-1,-,TRBV18,-,TGTGCCAGCACCACCGGTTCCTACAATGAGCAGTTCTTC,CASTTGSYNEQFF
TRBJ2-3,-,TRBV6-6,-,TGTGCCAGCAGTTACCTAGCTACAACAGATACGCAGTATTTT,CASSYLATTDTQYF
TRBJ1-5,-,TRBV7-9,-,TGTGCCAGCAGCTTAGGGACGGGTATATCGAGGGATCAGCCCCAGCATTTT,CASSLGTGISRDQPQHF
TRBJ1-5,TRBD1,TRBV19,-,TGTGCCAGTAGTTCAACCGGGACAGCAGTTGGTGGCAATCAGCCCCAGCATTTT,CASSSTGTAVGGNQPQHF
TRBJ2-1,TRBD2,TRBV30,-,TGTGCCTGGAGCCAACTTACTAGCGGGGAATACAATGAGCAGTTCTTC,CAWSQLTSGEYNEQFF
TRBJ2-2,TRBD1,TRBV6-1,-,TGTGCCAGCAGCTCGACAGGGTTAAACACCGGGGAGCTGTTTTTT,CASSSTGLNTGELFF
TRBJ1-2,TRBD1,TRBV7-9,-,TGTGCCAGCAGCCAGGGGGCTGATGGCTACACCTTC,CASSQGADGYTF
TRBJ1-2,-,TRBV11-3,-,TGTGCCAGCAGCTTAGGTGGAGTCAACTATGGCTACACCTTC,CASSLGGVNYGYTF
TRBJ2-7,TRBD2,TRBV10-3,once,TGTGCCATCCGCATGGGGGAGGGCTCCTACGAGCAGTACTTC,CAIRMGEGSYEQYF
TRBJ1-3,-,TRBV7-8,-,TGTGCCAGCAGCTTAAGTGTGGAGGGAGCGGGAAACACCATATATTTT,CASSLSVEGAGNTIYF
TRBJ1-5,-,TRBV19,-,TGTGCCAGTAGTATTGGTCGATTAGGCAATCAGCCCCAGCATTTT,CASSIGRLGNQPQHF
TRBJ1-2,TRBD1,TRBV19,once,TGTGCCAGTAGCGATCGACAGGGACCTAACTATGGCTACACCTTC,CASSDRQGPNYGYTF
TRBJ1-2,-,TRBV30,once,TGTGCCTGGACACAGGGAGACGGCTACACCTTC,CAWTQGDGYTF
TRBJ1-5,TRBD1,TRBV9,-,TGTGCCAGCAGCGTAGGACAGGGAGATCAGCCCCAGCATTTT,CASSVGQGDQPQHF
TRBJ1-2,TRBD1,TRBV9,-,TGTGCCAGCAGCGTAGATTTGGAGGGGGCGTTGTATGGCTACACCTTC,CASSVDLEGALYGYTF
TRBJ2-1,-,TRBV5-6,-,TGTGCCAGCAGCTTTCTGTTCTACAATGAGCAGTTCTTC,CASSFLFYNEQFF
TRBJ2-1,TRBD2,TRBV30,-,TGTGCCTGGAATCCTTTTAGCGGGGGGTACAATGAGCAGTTCTTC,CAWNPFSGGYNEQFF
TRBJ2-1,TRBD2,TRBV7-2,once,TGTGCCAGCAGTTATACTAGCGGGAGTTACAATGAGCAGTTCTTC,CASSYTSGSYNEQFF
TRBJ1-1,-,TRBV11-2,-,TGTGCCAGCAGCTTATCTGACACTGAAGCTTTCTTT,CASSLSDTEAFF
TRBJ1-4,-,TRBV7-9,-,TGTGCCAGCAGCTCCGGCACAGGCGCGTCTAATGAAAAACTGTTTTTT,CASSSGTGASNEKLFF
TRBJ2-1,TRBD2,TRBV7-3,-,TGTGCCAGCAGCTCCGGGGGGGAGGGTGAGCAGTTCTTC,CASSSGGEGEQFF
TRBJ2-5,-,TRBV2,-,TGTGCCAGCAGCCTCCAAGAGACCCAGTACTTC,CASSLQETQYF
TRBJ1-1,-,TRBV5-1,few,TGCGCCAGCAGCTCGGACACGTTCGAAGGCACTGAAGCTTTCTTT,CASSSDTFEGTEAFF
TRBJ1-1,-,TRBV29-1,few,TGCAGCGTTGCGCCGAAATTCTCCAGGTACACTGAAGCTTTCTTT,CSVAPKFSRYTEAFF
TRBJ1-2,TRBD1,TRBV5-4,-,TGTGCCAGCAGCTCGGACAGGGGGCTTGGCTACACCTTC,CASSSDRGLGYTF